This TCR beta chain was sequenced during a study of cytomegalovirus exposure and HLA in healthy donors. This CDR3 contains 14 residues. Germline V gene data show CDR1 as MNHEY and CDR2 as SVGAGI. The study ran its PCR with 60 Vbeta and 13 Jbeta primers. The repertoire was sequenced with immunoSEQ multiplex PCR; TCRdb's copy has only in-frame clones and lacks some. Here the sample spans tens of thousands of clones, less than 65% being singletons. The sample consisted of PBMCs. This receptor was obtained from a woman aged 25 to 39 in good health and CMV-seropositive. The chain has TRBV6-5 and TRBJ2-5; D unclear. Judging by the DNA end, TRBJ2-7 fits better; the J call may be wrong. CDR3 nucleotide sequence: TGTGCCAGCAGCGATCCTCTTAGCTCCTACGAGCAGTACTTC. This codes for CASSDPLSSYEQYF.